The rows below give T cell receptor beta chains drawn from one sample of a study of radiotherapy plus CTLA-4 blockade in lung cancer. The data were produced by immunoSEQ multiplex PCR, yet TCRdb's version contains in-frame clones alone and is incomplete. The sample shows around 20,000 clones, 86% of them seen only once. This sample comprised peripheral blood, obtained from a patient treated with radiotherapy plus ipilimumab. The source is a human donor with non-small cell lung cancer whose response to radiotherapy plus ipilimumab could not be evaluated. Each CDR3 is given with its conserved first and last residue. D genes are given only for firm matches. The listing skips clone size in some rows; elsewhere it reads once, few, many or a size class.

D gene,CDR3 length,clone size,J gene,V gene,CDR3 DNA,CDR3 protein
TRBD2,17,.,TRBJ2-5,TRBV5-1,TGCGCCAGCAGCTTGGCAGGTCTAGCGGGAGTTCGTGAGACCCAGTACTTC,CASSLAGLAGVRETQYF
.,16,.,TRBJ1-5,TRBV18,TGTGCCAGCTCCCCTGCGGCAGGGGCGGGCAATCAGCCCCAGCATTTT,CASSPAAGAGNQPQHF
.,14,.,TRBJ2-7,TRBV6-5,TGTGCCAGCAGTTACTTTAGTGGGGCGAGGGAGCAGTACTTC,CASSYFSGAREQYF
.,15,.,TRBJ2-5,TRBV28,TGTGCCAGCAGTTTTGAGCGGGCGACTAAAGAGACCCAGTACTTC,CASSFERATKETQYF
TRBD1,17,.,TRBJ1-1,TRBV5-1,TGCGCCAGCAGCTGGATACCCGGGACAGGGGGGTGGACTGAAGCTTTCTTT,CASSWIPGTGGWTEAFF
TRBD1,15,.,TRBJ1-4,TRBV6-6,TGTGCCAGCAGTTTTAACAGGGGAACTAATGAAAAACTGTTTTTT,CASSFNRGTNEKLFF
.,12,.,TRBJ1-1,TRBV28,TGTGCCAGCAGGGCCAGGGGTCAGGAAGCTTTCTTT,CASRARGQEAFF
.,15,.,TRBJ2-7,TRBV7-2,TGTGCCAGCAGCTTACGCCGTGTCAGCGTATACGAGCAGTACTTC,CASSLRRVSVYEQYF
.,17,.,TRBJ2-2,TRBV7-3,TGTGCCAGCAGCTCCCGCTCATCGTTAGGGGGTTCCGGGGAGCTGTTTTTT,CASSSRSSLGGSGELFF
TRBD2,19,.,TRBJ2-7,TRBV7-8,TGTGCCAGCAGACTAAGGACTAGCGGGAGCCAGAGGGGCTCCTACGAGCAGTACTTC,CASRLRTSGSQRGSYEQYF
.,14,.,TRBJ1-1,TRBV10-3,TGTGCCATCAGTGCGTACAGCCCGAACACTGAAGCTTTCTTT,CAISAYSPNTEAFF
TRBD1,15,.,TRBJ1-4,TRBV10-1,TGCGCCAGCAGTGAAACCGGGACAGGGGAAGAAAAACTGTTTTTT,CASSETGTGEEKLFF
.,12,.,TRBJ1-3,TRBV7-2,TGTGCCAGCAGCTCCTATATGAACACCATATATTTT,CASSSYMNTIYF
.,14,.,TRBJ1-1,TRBV2,TGTGCCAGCACCGCTGAATCGGTGCGCGCGGAAGCTTTCTTT,CASTAESVRAEAFF
.,13,.,TRBJ1-1,TRBV4-3,TGCGCCAGCAGCCAGGGAGGAGGTGCTGAAGCTTTCTTT,CASSQGGGAEAFF
.,19,.,TRBJ1-2,TRBV4-1,TGCGCCAGCAGCCATTTCGCCCGAACTAACGCGGGGCCCGGCTATGGCTACACCTTC,CASSHFARTNAGPGYGYTF
TRBD1,14,.,TRBJ1-1,TRBV7-8,TGTGCCAGCAGCTTGGGACAGACGAACACTGAAGCTTTCTTT,CASSLGQTNTEAFF
TRBD2,14,.,TRBJ2-1,TRBV11-2,TGTGCCAGCAGCCCGGGACTAGACTACAATGAGCAGTTCTTC,CASSPGLDYNEQFF
.,15,.,TRBJ2-2,TRBV19,TGTGCCAGTAGTACGGTGGCAGGGCAGTCCGGGGAGCTGTTTTTT,CASSTVAGQSGELFF
TRBD1,15,.,TRBJ2-7,TRBV5-4,TGTGCCAGCAGCACCCAGGACAGGACCTCCTACGAGCAGTACTTC,CASSTQDRTSYEQYF
TRBD2,14,.,TRBJ2-7,TRBV11-2,TGTGCCAGCAGCTTACGGACTAGCTCCTACGAGCAGTACTTC,CASSLRTSSYEQYF
.,13,.,TRBJ2-5,TRBV18,TGTGCCAGCTCACTGAACACCCAAGAGACCCAGTACTTC,CASSLNTQETQYF
.,14,.,TRBJ1-3,TRBV9,TGTGCCAGCAGCGTTCCGAGCTCTGGAAACACCATATATTTT,CASSVPSSGNTIYF
.,15,.,TRBJ2-5,TRBV11-2,TGTGCCAGCAGCCCCGGGGGGCAGCTGGGAGAGACCCAGTACTTC,CASSPGGQLGETQYF
.,15,few,TRBJ2-2,TRBV4-3,TGCGCCAGCAGCCAAAATTCCCTGAACACCGGGGAGCTGTTTTTT,CASSQNSLNTGELFF
.,18,.,TRBJ2-2,TRBV4-1,TGCGCCAGCAGCCGAATTACCCAGGGGGCCGGGGGGACCGGGGAGCTGTTTTTT,CASSRITQGAGGTGELFF
TRBD2,17,.,TRBJ2-3,TRBV27,TGTGCCAGCAGTTTCACGGACGGGGGGGGCTTCACAGATACGCAGTATTTT,CASSFTDGGGFTDTQYF
TRBD1,13,.,TRBJ1-4,TRBV6-1,TGTGCCAGGGGGGACAGGGTGGGGGAAAAACTGTTTTTT,CARGDRVGEKLFF
TRBD1,15,.,TRBJ1-1,TRBV28,TGTGCCAGCAGTTTGCCCGGGACAGAGAACACTGAAGCTTTCTTT,CASSLPGTENTEAFF
TRBD2,14,.,TRBJ2-4,TRBV7-3,TGTGCCAGCAGTCCGGGGGAGGGGTGGAACATTCAGTACTTC,CASSPGEGWNIQYF
TRBD1,16,.,TRBJ1-1,TRBV4-1,TGCGCCAGCAGCCAAGATAGGACAGGAGGGAACACTGAAGCTTTCTTT,CASSQDRTGGNTEAFF
TRBD2,18,few,TRBJ2-3,TRBV4-1,TGCGCCAGCAGCCCATACCAGGAGGGCGGGGGGGAGGTAGATACGCAGTATTTT,CASSPYQEGGGEVDTQYF
.,13,.,TRBJ1-1,TRBV19,TGTGCCAGTAGTATATTTGAGGACACTGAAGCTTTCTTT,CASSIFEDTEAFF
.,13,.,TRBJ2-2,TRBV29-1,TGCAGCGTCCTCCTAGCGCTCACCGGGGAGCTGTTTTTT,CSVLLALTGELFF
TRBD2,19,once,TRBJ2-1,TRBV7-3,TGTGCCAGCAGCTTATACGTCGGGCGGGAGGGGTTATCCTACAATGAGCAGTTCTTC,CASSLYVGREGLSYNEQFF
TRBD1,16,.,TRBJ1-3,TRBV7-8,TGTGCCAGCAGCTTAGTGGACAGGGGGCTGGGAAACACCATATATTTT,CASSLVDRGLGNTIYF
.,15,.,TRBJ2-1,TRBV4-1,TGCGCCAGCAGCCAGCGGGGCGATTCTTACAATGAGCAGTTCTTC,CASSQRGDSYNEQFF
.,14,.,TRBJ2-1,TRBV5-4,TGTGCCAGCAGCTTGCCCGGGGGTTACAATGAGCAGTTCTTC,CASSLPGGYNEQFF
.,16,.,TRBJ1-3,TRBV7-2,TGTGCCAGCAGCTTATCGGGCGGGCCCTCTGGAAACACCATATATTTT,CASSLSGGPSGNTIYF
.,16,few,TRBJ2-3,TRBV5-4,TGTGCCAGCAGCTTGGCTTGGCGGGGAAGCACAGATACGCAGTATTTT,CASSLAWRGSTDTQYF
TRBD2,14,.,TRBJ2-5,TRBV5-6,TGTGCCAGCAGCTTGGCTAGCGGCCAAGAGACCCAGTACTTC,CASSLASGQETQYF
TRBD2,14,.,TRBJ2-5,TRBV27,TGTGCCAGCAAATCGACTAGCGGGAGAGAGACCCAGTACTTC,CASKSTSGRETQYF
TRBD1,15,.,TRBJ2-3,TRBV27,TGTGCCAGCAGTCCGCTGCCGGGGACAGGGTTTTTGCAGTATTTT,CASSPLPGTGFLQYF
TRBD2,15,.,TRBJ2-3,TRBV11-2,TGTGCCAGCAGTTCTAGCGGGAGGGCCATAGATACGCAGTATTTT,CASSSSGRAIDTQYF
.,14,.,TRBJ1-2,TRBV11-2,TGTGCCAGCAGCCCCCGGGAGGGTAACTATGGCTACACCTTC,CASSPREGNYGYTF
TRBD2,14,once,TRBJ2-5,TRBV7-2,TGTGCCAGCAGCCGGGACTACCAAGAAGAGACCCAGTACTTC,CASSRDYQEETQYF
TRBD2,12,.,TRBJ2-7,TRBV29-1,TGCAGCGTAGGGACTAGTCTCTACGAGCAGTACTTC,CSVGTSLYEQYF
TRBD1,17,few,TRBJ2-6,TRBV19,TGTGCCAGTAGTATTACAGGGGGCGTTTCTGGGGCCAACGTCCTGACTTTC,CASSITGGVSGANVLTF
.,12,.,TRBJ1-4,TRBV27,TGTGCCAGCAGCCCCAAGACACCGAAACTGTTTTTT,CASSPKTPKLFF
TRBD2,13,.,TRBJ2-7,TRBV4-1,TGCGCCAGAGGGGCGGGACTAGCCTACGAGCAGTACTTC,CARGAGLAYEQYF
.,11,once,TRBJ1-4,TRBV25-1,TGTGCCAGCAGTCTAGGGGTAAAACTGTTTTTT,CASSLGVKLFF
.,15,.,TRBJ2-6,TRBV18,TGTGCCAGCTCACCTAGCACGTCTGGGGCCAACGTCCTGACTTTC,CASSPSTSGANVLTF